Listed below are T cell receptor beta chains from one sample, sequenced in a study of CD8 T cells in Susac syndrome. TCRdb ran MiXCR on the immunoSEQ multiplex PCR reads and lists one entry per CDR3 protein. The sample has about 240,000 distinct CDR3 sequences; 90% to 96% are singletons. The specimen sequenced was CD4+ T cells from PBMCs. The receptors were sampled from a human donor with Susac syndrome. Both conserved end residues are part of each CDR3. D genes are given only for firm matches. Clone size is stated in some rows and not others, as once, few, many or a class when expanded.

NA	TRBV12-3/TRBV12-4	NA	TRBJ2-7	TGTGCCAGCACTACCGGGATTACGAGCTACGAGCAGTACTTC	CASTTGITSYEQYF
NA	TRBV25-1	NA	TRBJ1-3	TGTGCCAGCAGTGTATCCGGGGGGGCGCCGGGAAACACCATATATTTT	CASSVSGGAPGNTIYF
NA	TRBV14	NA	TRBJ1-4	TGTGCCAGCAGCCAAGTCCGGCAGGGAAATGAAAAACTGTTTTTT	CASSQVRQGNEKLFF
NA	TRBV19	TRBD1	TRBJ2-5	TGTGCCAGTAGACCCCTCGGGACAGCCAAAGAGACCCAGTACTTC	CASRPLGTAKETQYF
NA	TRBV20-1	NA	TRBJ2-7	TGCAGTGCTAGAGAACTCCCCGAGCAGTACTTC	CSARELPEQYF
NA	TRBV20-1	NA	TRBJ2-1	TGCAGTGCCCAACTACCGGGGCTCAGCTCCTACAATGAGCAGTTCTTC	CSAQLPGLSSYNEQFF
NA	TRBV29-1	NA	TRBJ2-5	TGCAGCGTTCAGGGACAAGAGACCCAGTACTTC	CSVQGQETQYF
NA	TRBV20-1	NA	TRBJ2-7	TGCAGTGCTACAGGCAAGGGTGACGAGCAGTACTTC	CSATGKGDEQYF
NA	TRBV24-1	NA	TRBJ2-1	TGTGCCACCAGTGATTCCACCGGGACGACCCTTAATGAGCAGTTCTTC	CATSDSTGTTLNEQFF
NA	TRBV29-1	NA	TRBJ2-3	TGCAGCGCCACGTACAGGATGGTGACAGATACGCAGTATTTT	CSATYRMVTDTQYF
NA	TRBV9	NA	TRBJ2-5	TGTGCCAGCAGCGTAGGGCCACAAGAGACCCAGTACTTC	CASSVGPQETQYF
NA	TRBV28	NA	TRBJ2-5	TGTGCCAGCACCCGTGGGGTTGGTGAGACCCAGTACTTC	CASTRGVGETQYF
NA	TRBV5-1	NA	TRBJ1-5	TGCGCCAGCAGCTCGGGCCTGATGAATCAGCCCCAGCATTTT	CASSSGLMNQPQHF
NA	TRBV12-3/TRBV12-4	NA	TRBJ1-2	TGTGCCAGCAGTTTTTTAGTCACTACCTCTATTGATGGCTACACCTTC	CASSFLVTTSIDGYTF
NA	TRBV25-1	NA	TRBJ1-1	TGTGCCAGCAGTGGTGTCGGCACTGAAGCTTTCTTT	CASSGVGTEAFF
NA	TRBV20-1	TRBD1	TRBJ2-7	TGCAGTGTCCGGGACAGGGGCTACGAGCAGTACTTC	CSVRDRGYEQYF
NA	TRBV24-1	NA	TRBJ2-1	TGTGCCACCGGATTCCAGGGGTACAATGAGCAGTTCTTC	CATGFQGYNEQFF
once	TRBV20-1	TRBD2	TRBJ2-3	TGCAGTGCTATGGCGGGAGGTCCTGCAGATACGCAGTATTTT	CSAMAGGPADTQYF
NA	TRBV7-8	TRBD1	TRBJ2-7	TGTGCCAGCAGCTTAAACAGGGGTAGCGTCGAGCAGTACTTC	CASSLNRGSVEQYF
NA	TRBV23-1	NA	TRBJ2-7	TGCGCCAGCAGTCAAGAAAGTCCGTTCTACGAGCAGTACTTC	CASSQESPFYEQYF
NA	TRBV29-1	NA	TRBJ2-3	TGCAGCGTGGCAAGGGGCGTGGGGGACACAGATACGCAGTATTTT	CSVARGVGDTDTQYF
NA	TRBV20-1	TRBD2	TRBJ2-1	TGCAGTGCGGCAGGGACTAGCGCTAGCTCCTACAATGAGCAGTTCTTC	CSAAGTSASSYNEQFF
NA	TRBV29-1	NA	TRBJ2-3	TGCAGCCCCCGCTTCTCTACAGATACGCAGTATTTT	CSPRFSTDTQYF
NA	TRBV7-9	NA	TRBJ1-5	TGTGCCAGCAGCTTAGATTATCAGCCCCAGCATTTT	CASSLDYQPQHF
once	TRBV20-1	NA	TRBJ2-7	TGCAGTGCCGAGGCGCGCGCGTCCTACGAGCAGTACTTC	CSAEARASYEQYF
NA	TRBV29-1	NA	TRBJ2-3	TGCAGCTTCGGCCCGGGGAAATCTAGCACAGATACGCAGTATTTT	CSFGPGKSSTDTQYF